This T cell receptor (beta chain) was profiled in a study of blood T cell repertoires in COVID-19. The wider study: Acute and convalescent COVID-19 samples came from the United States, Italy and Spain. T cells, B-cell-depleted T cells, or PBMCs provided the cDNA or gDNA that served as material.

Authors' processing steps: The authors estimated nucleated cell counts from reference gene primer amplification. Here immunoSEQ multiplex PCR was the method, and the copy in TCRdb shows in-frame clones only, minus some. D and trimming were read from the DNA, whereas the V and J calls and clone size are those reported in that table. Among more than 95,000 clones listed, about 76% were seen once. The V segment lost 5 bases and the J segment 4 bases; nucleotides outside the gene matches: 3. The CDR3 runs 14 residues. The germline CDR1 and CDR2 sequences are PRHDT and FYEKMQ (reference sequence). This receptor was identified in a woman between 65 and 79 years old with acute or convalescent COVID-19. V usage is TRBV13 and J usage is TRBJ2-7, with 12 bases that match TRBD1. Sequences were obtained from peripheral blood. The CDR3 here is CASSQGQGAYEQYF. Written as DNA, the CDR3 is TGTGCCAGCAGCCAGGGACAGGGGGCTTACGAGCAGTACTTC.